This note documents a single T cell receptor beta chain sequence. This record comes from a study of blood T cell repertoires in COVID-19. Study-wide context: Nucleic acid was either cDNA or gDNA, and it came from T cells, B-cell-depleted T cells, or PBMCs.

This CDR3 spans 12 amino acids. Germline V lookup: CDR1 LGHDT, CDR2 YNNKEL (reference sequence). V lost 4 bases to trimming and J lost 9 bases, with 12 bases between them. Sequencing used immunoSEQ multiplex PCR; TCRdb keeps in-frame clones, though not all of them. The table lists about 180,000 clones, under 85% of them singletons. The sequence derives from a human donor in a cohort sampled during active COVID-19. Sample: peripheral blood. V and J are TRBV3-1 (or the pseudogene TRBV3-2) and TRBJ1-1; D unclear. The CDR3 sequence is CASSLGRAQAFF. DNA for the CDR3: TGTGCCAGCAGCCTCGGGAGGGCCCAAGCTTTCTTT.